The 22 T cell receptor beta chains in this list originate from one sample, sequenced in a study of T cell clonality in common variable immunodeficiency. Generated by immunoSEQ multiplex PCR, the TCRdb table keeps only in-frame clones and is missing some. This sample has some 40,000 clones, each found more than once. Sequenced input: peripheral blood mononuclear cells. The receptors were gathered from a person aged 18 to 75 in good health.

This clone was counted at least ten times. The CDR3 DNA, read in part, is TGTGCCAGCAGCCAGGGACTAGCGGGGCAAGAGACC. Encoded protein: CASSQGLAGQET. The whole CDR3 sequence is CASSQGLAGQETQYF. The chain joins TRBV11-2 to TRBJ2-5, with 13 bases fitting TRBD2. The read stops 3 residues short of the end of the CDR3; the missing end is completed from the germline J gene. Trimming removed 5 bases from V and 2 bases from J; junction bases left unmatched: 2. The CDR3 is made up of 15 amino acids. Germline V gives CDR1 SGHAT, CDR2 FQNNGV.

At least ten counts were recorded for this clone. The CDR3 end falls 3 residues outside the read, so it is completed with the germline J gene. The rearrangement links TRBV2 to TRBJ2-7, with D maybe TRBD1 (6 bases). In germline, CDR1 is SNHLY, CDR2 FYNNEI. V gave up 6 bases and J gave up 2 bases, with 17 bases separating them. The length of the CDR3 is 15 residues. CDR3 DNA, as far as it was read: TGTGCCAGCAGGTCCACAGGGAAACTACCCTACGAG. It encodes CASRSTGKLPYE. The CDR3 as a whole reads CASRSTGKLPYEQYF.

This clone was observed many times. The read ends 3 residues before the CDR3 terminus; that terminus is restored from the germline J gene. V and J are TRBV20-1 and TRBJ1-2; 8 bases are shared with TRBD1. Germline-derived CDR1 and CDR2 are DFQATT and SNEGSKA (reference sequence). The V segment lost 5 bases and the J segment 7 bases; nucleotides outside the gene matches: 12. The CDR3 length is 14 residues. This CDR3 is CSAEGTGTEFGYTF. The covered CDR3 bases are TGCAGTGCTGAGGGGACAGGCACAGAGTTTGGC.

This clone has at least ten counts. With the read ending 3 residues before the CDR3 end, the germline J gene is used to fill in that end. V and J are TRBV7-9 and TRBJ2-5; 7 bases align to TRBD1. Germline V gene lookup returns CDR1 SEHNR and CDR2 FQNEAQ (reference sequence). With V trimmed by 1 base and J by 3 bases, 5 bases remained unmatched. This CDR3 contains 15 residues. The part of the CDR3 DNA that was read is TGTGCCAGCAGCTTAGGTGACAGGGTAGAAGAGACC. Translation: CASSLGDRVEET. From start to end, the CDR3 is CASSLGDRVEETQYF.

This clone was seen ten or more times. The CDR3 goes on 3 residues after the read ends, and that part is filled in from the germline J gene. The chain joins TRBV28 to TRBJ2-3, with 7 positions matching TRBD1. The CDR3 spans 16 residues. Germline V gene lookup returns CDR1 MDHEN and CDR2 SYDVKM. After removal of 3 bases from V and 2 bases from J, the junction contained 8 bases not matched to a gene. The chain's CDR3 is CASSFNRDRYTDTQYF. The covered CDR3 bases are TGTGCCAGCAGTTTTAACCGGGACAGATACACAGATACG. The variable domain in full, completed from reference TRBV28 and TRBJ2-3, reads DVKVTQSSRYLVKRTGEKVFLECVQDMDHENMFWYRQDPGLGLRLIYFSYDVKMKEKGDIPEGYSVSREKKERFSLILESASTNQTSMYLCASSFNRDRYTDTQYFGPGTRLTVL.

This clone was counted at least ten times. With the read ending 3 residues before the CDR3 end, the germline J gene is used to fill in that end. The genes are TRBV19 and TRBJ2-1, with 12 bases aligning to TRBD2. The germline CDR1 and CDR2 sequences are LNHDA and SQIVND (reference sequence). V lost 7 bases and J lost 7; bases outside the gene matches: 8. This CDR3 has 15 residues. Incomplete CDR3 DNA: TGTGCCAGTAACCAACTAGCGGGAGGAACTAATGAG. Translation: CASNQLAGGTNE. The whole CDR3 reads CASNQLAGGTNEQFF. Using reference TRBV19 and TRBJ2-1 for the parts outside the CDR3, the full variable domain is DGGITQSPKYLFRKEGQNVTLSCEQNLNHDAMYWYRQDPGQGLRLIYYSQIVNDFQKGDIAEGYSVSREKKESFPLTVTSAQKNPTAFYLCASNQLAGGTNEQFFGPGTRLTVL.

At least ten counts were recorded for this clone. The CDR3 here is CASSVGGGWETQYF. The sequenced part of the CDR3 DNA is TGTGCCAGCAGTGTAGGCGGGGGGTGGGAGACC. The genes are TRBV2 and TRBJ2-5, with 8 bases identical to TRBD2. The CDR3 end is not reached by the read, which stops 3 residues before it; the germline J gene fills it in. Germline V gene sequence: CDR1 SNHLY, CDR2 FYNNEI. This CDR3 spans 14 amino acids. The J segment lost 5 bases and the V segment lost 4 bases, leaving 6 bases of the junction unmatched.

This clone appeared many times. The read is 3 residues too short to cover the CDR3 end, so that end is filled in from the germline J gene. The J gene is TRBJ1-4, the V gene TRBV12-3 or TRBV12-4, with D possibly being TRBD1 (5 bases). The CDR3 totals 12 residues. V was trimmed by 6 bases and J by 7 bases, leaving 9 bases between them. The sequenced CDR3 bases are TGTGCCAGCAGCACCACAGGTGAAAAA. Its translation: CASSTTGEK. The CDR3 as a whole reads CASSTTGEKLFF.

This clone has a count of ten or more. Sequencing ends 3 residues short of the CDR3 end; the germline J gene provides the rest. The rearrangement links TRBV12-3 or TRBV12-4 to TRBJ1-2; TRBD1 is a possible D gene (6 bases). The CDR3 sequence is 17 residues long. The CDR3 DNA, read in part, is TGTGCCAGCAGTTTACAGGGGCTCGGTTCAGTCTCGGTGGGC. Residues: CASSLQGLGSVSVG. The entire CDR3 sequence reads CASSLQGLGSVSVGYTF.

This clone was picked up many times. The CDR3 end is not reached by the read, which stops 3 residues before it; the germline J gene fills it in. The chain joins TRBV5-1 to TRBJ2-7; the D is unclear. This CDR3 contains 13 residues. V was clipped by 0 bases and J by 6 bases, with 10 bases between them. Germline lookup yields CDR1 SGHRS and CDR2 YFSETQ. The CDR3 bases that were read are TGCGCCAGCAGCTTGGAGGGTTCTGGCGAG. Translation: CASSLEGSGE. The entire CDR3 protein reads CASSLEGSGEQYF.

This clone appeared many times. Sequencing ends 3 residues short of the CDR3 end; the germline J gene provides the rest. The V call is TRBV6-2 or TRBV6-3, the J call TRBJ2-7; 7 nucleotides agree with TRBD2. Germline V gene lookup returns CDR1 MNHEY and CDR2 SVGEGT. The CDR3 is made up of 13 amino acids. V lost 10 bases, J lost 4 bases, and 10 bases stayed unmatched. The CDR3 DNA, read in part, is TGTGCCACCTGGCTGGCGGGAGCTTACGAG. This translates into CATWLAGAYE. The whole CDR3 sequence reads CATWLAGAYEQYF.

There are a few counts of this clone. The missing CDR3 end, 3 residues past where the read stops, is filled in from the germline J gene. This chain links TRBV11-1 with TRBJ2-7; 10 bases fit TRBD1. V was pared by 4 bases and J by 2 bases, with 2 bases of the junction left unmatched. This CDR3 is built from 14 residues. The V gene's germline CDR1 is SGHAT and CDR2 FQDESV (reference sequence). CDR3 loop: CASSSTGGAYEQYF. The covered CDR3 bases are TGTGCCAGCAGCTCGACAGGGGGCGCCTACGAG.

This clone was recorded at least ten times. The read comes to an end 3 residues before the CDR3 does, leaving the germline J gene to fill in the end. The gene calls are TRBV19 and TRBJ2-6, with no clear D. Trimming cost V 3 bases and J 0 bases, with 9 bases left between them. The CDR3 has 16 residues. Germline V gene lookup returns CDR1 LNHDA and CDR2 SQIVND (reference sequence). CDR3 region: CASSIQANSGANVLTF. The CDR3 DNA, read in part, is TGTGCCAGTAGTATCCAGGCCAACTCTGGGGCCAACGTC.

This clone was recorded many times. The read ends 3 residues shy of where the CDR3 ends; the end is completed using the germline J gene. The chain couples TRBV7-8 to TRBJ2-1; TRBD2 agrees at 8 bases. The junction had 1 base not matched to a gene; V was cut back by 1 base and J by 2 bases. The germline gives CDR1 SGHVS, CDR2 FQNEAQ. The CDR3 extends over 15 amino acids. CDR3 residues: CASSLELAAYNEQFF. The DNA read from the CDR3 is TGTGCCAGCAGCTTAGAACTAGCGGCCTACAATGAG.

In this sample, this clone turned up many times. The sequenced fragment ends 3 residues before the CDR3 boundary, so the rest is inferred from the germline J gene. V usage is TRBV20-1 and J usage is TRBJ2-7; D might be TRBD2 (6 bases). Trimming left V 5 bases short and J 6 bases short, with 17 bases between. Germline V gives CDR1 DFQATT, CDR2 SNEGSKA (reference sequence). The CDR3 extends over 13 amino acids. The CDR3 here is CSALGGSLSEQYF. The CDR3 bases that were read are TGCAGTGCTCTTGGGGGGAGTCTTTCCGAG.

This clone was detected ten times or more. The CDR3 end falls 3 residues outside the read, so it is completed with the germline J gene. Different DNA sequences within this sample yield the same CDR3. The chain joins TRBV5-1 to TRBJ1-1; 7 bases are a match to TRBD1. V lost 1 base, J lost 1 base, and 7 bases stayed unmatched. The CDR3 covers 16 residues. Germline assignment: CDR1 SGHRS and CDR2 YFSETQ. CDR3 DNA (partial): TGCGCCAGCAGCTTGCGAGGGGGCGCTGGGAACACTGAA. Translated, it gives CASSLRGGAGNTE. The CDR3 reads in full as CASSLRGGAGNTEAFF.

Ten or more counts support this clone. The CDR3 is cut off 3 residues early in the read; its end comes from the germline J gene. This chain joins TRBV20-1 and TRBJ1-1; 10 nucleotides line up with TRBD1. Trimming removed 0 bases from V and 3 bases from J; junction bases left unmatched: 4. The CDR3 has 15 residues. The germline gives CDR1 DFQATT, CDR2 SNEGSKA (reference sequence). Partial CDR3 DNA: TGCAGTGCTAGAGATACCGGGACAGGGGACACTGAA. It translates to CSARDTGTGDTE. The CDR3 as a whole reads CSARDTGTGDTEAFF.

This clone was counted many times. The CDR3 protein is CSASPGTGASYTF. Partial CDR3 DNA: TGCAGTGCTAGCCCCGGGACAGGCGCTTCT. J is TRBJ1-2 and V is TRBV20-1; TRBD1 matches 8 bases. From the germline J gene comes the end of the CDR3, since the read stops 3 residues before it. The CDR3 is 13 amino acids. Per the germline V gene, CDR1 is DFQATT and CDR2 is SNEGSKA (reference sequence).

This clone was observed many times. From the germline J gene comes the end of the CDR3, since the read stops 3 residues before it. The rearrangement uses TRBV20-1 and TRBJ1-1, with D possibly matching TRBD1 (5 bases). The length of the CDR3 is 14 residues. The germline gives CDR1 DFQATT, CDR2 SNEGSKA (reference sequence). Trimming cost V 0 bases and J 4 bases, with 12 bases left between them. The chain's CDR3 is CSARDLGGSTEAFF. Incomplete CDR3 DNA: TGCAGTGCTAGAGATCTCGGGGGAAGCACTGAA.

This clone has at least ten counts. The CDR3 end lies 3 residues beyond the end of the read and is filled in from the germline J gene. This chain connects TRBV20-1 to TRBJ1-5; a weak D match, TRBD1 (5 bases). In germline, CDR1 is DFQATT, CDR2 SNEGSKA (reference sequence). Between the trimmed V and J ends, which lost 1 base and 4 bases, there was a span of 11 bases. The CDR3 has 14 amino acids. The CDR3 DNA, read in part, is TGCAGTGCTAGAGCAGGGCAGGGAAATCAGCCC. Translation: CSARAGQGNQP. From start to end, the CDR3 is CSARAGQGNQPQHF.

The table lists this clone with many counts. The CDR3 is cut off 3 residues early in the read; its end comes from the germline J gene. This rearrangement joins TRBV14 to TRBJ1-4; D remains unclear. Looked up from germline, CDR1 is SGHDN and CDR2 is FVKESK. CDR3 size: 13 residues. V was clipped by 4 bases and J by 7 bases, with 10 bases between them. Incomplete CDR3 DNA: TGTGCCAGCAGCCCCTGGGCGGGTGAAAAA. This translates into CASSPWAGEK. The whole CDR3 protein is CASSPWAGEKLFF. Full variable domain (rest looked up from reference TRBV14 and TRBJ1-4): EAGVTQFPSHSVIEKGQTVTLRCDPISGHDNLYWYRRVMGKEIKFLLHFVKESKQDESGMPNNRFLAERTGGTYSTLKVQPAELEDSGVYFCASSPWAGEKLFFGSGTQLSVL.

This clone was observed many times. The observed sequence ends 3 residues before the CDR3 terminus, with the missing tail filled in from the germline J gene. V usage is TRBV4-1 and J usage is TRBJ2-7, with 10 nucleotides matching TRBD1. V gave up 4 bases and J gave up 5 bases; unmatched junction bases: 8. Germline V gene data show CDR1 as MGHRA and CDR2 as YSYEKL. The CDR3 is 15 amino acids. This CDR3 reads CASSPATGGMNEQYF. The CDR3 bases that were read are TGCGCCAGCAGCCCGGCGACAGGGGGCATGAACGAG.